The next 12 T cell receptor beta chains were all read from a single sample in a study of control samples from healthy donors and cancer patients. This table comes from immunoSEQ multiplex PCR, and its TCRdb copy is limited to in-frame clones, with some not included. The sample holds some 94,000 clones, 85% to 90% seen once. Specimen: blood. These receptors were taken from a woman between 50 and 59 years old in good health.

The chain uses TRBV4-1 and TRBJ2-3; D is perhaps TRBD2 (5 bases). The CDR3 is made up of 14 amino acids. Germline CDR1 and CDR2: MGHRA and YSYEKL. V was shortened by 4 bases and J by 3 bases, with 11 bases between the two germline ends. The CDR3 bases are TGCGCCAGCAGCCTTGCGGGCGGAACAGATACGCAGTATTTT. Residues: CASSLAGGTDTQYF.

The chain links TRBV7-2 to TRBJ1-2, with a weak D call TRBD1 (6 bases). The CDR3 runs to 15 residues. V was shortened by 5 bases and J by 4 bases, with 17 bases between the two germline ends. Germline V CDR1 and CDR2: SGHTA, FQGNSA. The CDR3 sequence is CASSGNGGQGYGYTF. The CDR3 coding sequence is TGTGCCAGCAGCGGAAATGGGGGGCAGGGCTATGGCTACACCTTC.

The CDR3 loop is CASSQVVGRTGSYNEQFF. The DNA for the CDR3 is TGTGCCAGCAGCCAAGTAGTAGGAAGGACAGGGAGCTACAATGAGCAGTTCTTC. This chain links TRBV4-2 with TRBJ2-1, with 8 bases fitting TRBD1. The CDR3 totals 18 residues. The ends lost 1 base at V and 3 bases at J; junction bases unmatched: 11. CDR1 is LGHNA, CDR2 YNFKEQ, per germline.

The chain links TRBV7-8 to TRBJ2-5, with 8 bases aligning to TRBD2. Looked up from germline, CDR1 is SGHVS and CDR2 is FQNEAQ. V gave up 1 base and J gave up 3 bases; unmatched junction bases: 4. The CDR3 runs 15 residues. The CDR3 DNA reads as TGTGCCAGCAGCTTAGAGGTTAGCGGGGAAGAGACCCAGTACTTC. Translated: CASSLEVSGEETQYF.

Only one count was recorded for this clone. The chain uses TRBV27 and TRBJ2-1, with D possibly matching TRBD1 (6 bases). Trimming stripped 3 bases from V and 1 base from J, with 13 bases between. The CDR3 has 16 residues. The germline V gene encodes CDR1 MNHEY and CDR2 SMNVEV (reference sequence). The CDR3 DNA reads as TGTGCCAGCAGTTTTCGGCAGGGGCCTTCCTACAATGAGCAGTTCTTC. Its translation is CASSFRQGPSYNEQFF.

The chain joins TRBV2 to TRBJ1-5; D is perhaps TRBD1 (5 bases). The V end was cut by 6 bases, the J end by 3 bases, with 9 bases between. Germline-derived CDR1 and CDR2 are SNHLY and FYNNEI. This CDR3 spans 13 amino acids. In nucleotides, the CDR3 is TGTGCCAGCAGGGCGGGGGTCAATCAGCCCCAGCATTTT. Protein product: CASRAGVNQPQHF.

The chain uses TRBV6-6 and TRBJ2-7; TRBD1 matches 9 bases. The CDR3 runs 15 residues. Germline trimming cut 5 bases from V and 1 base from J; bases unmatched to any gene: 6. Per the germline V gene, CDR1 is MNHNY and CDR2 is SVGAGI (reference sequence). DNA of the CDR3: TGTGCCAGCAGTACGGGACAGGGAAGGTCCTACGAGCAGTACTTC. Its protein product is CASSTGQGRSYEQYF.

This chain links TRBV5-1 with TRBJ2-7, with 7 nucleotides matching TRBD1. Germline values: CDR1 SGHRS, CDR2 YFSETQ. The ends lost 0 bases at V and 3 bases at J; junction bases unmatched: 3. This CDR3 spans 14 amino acids. The CDR3 DNA follows: TGCGCCAGCAGCTTGGGGTCAGGGGGCTACGAGCAGTACTTC. It encodes CASSLGSGGYEQYF.

The genes are TRBV7-2 and TRBJ1-1; a possible D gene is TRBD1 (5 bases). The CDR3 extends over 14 amino acids. V was pared by 3 bases and J by 0 bases, with 8 bases between. CDR1 is SGHTA and CDR2 is FQGNSA in the germline V gene. Written as DNA, the CDR3 is TGTGCCAGCAGCTTTGGGGCGGTGAACACTGAAGCTTTCTTT. It yields the protein CASSFGAVNTEAFF.

This rearrangement joins TRBV5-6 to TRBJ2-3; no firm D call. The CDR3 extends over 14 amino acids. The germline CDR1 and CDR2 sequences are SGHDT and YYEEEE. Trimming shortened V by 2 bases and J by 5 bases, and 12 bases separated the two germline ends. The CDR3: CASSLGSLRDTQYF. As DNA, the CDR3 is TGTGCCAGCAGCTTAGGTAGCCTAAGAGATACGCAGTATTTT.

The chain uses TRBV4-2 and TRBJ2-3; TRBD2 aligns across 7 bases. The germline gives CDR1 LGHNA, CDR2 YNFKEQ. The V segment lost 3 bases and the J segment 3 bases; nucleotides outside the gene matches: 9. This CDR3 region has 16 residues. The CDR3 DNA sequence: TGTGCCAGCAGCCAGCAAAGGGGACTACCGACAGATACGCAGTATTTT. Protein product: CASSQQRGLPTDTQYF.

The chain links TRBV21-1 to TRBJ2-7; the D call in the table, TRBD2, was not verified against the DNA. TRBV21-1 is a pseudogene segment. This CDR3 region has 17 residues. The CDR3 DNA follows: TGTGCCAGCAGCAAAGGTAACTATACCGGGGATTACTACGAGCAGTACTTC. Its protein product is CASSKGNYTGDYYEQYF.